The T cell receptor (beta chain) described here comes from a study of T cell repertoires in cytomegalovirus infection. The overall study: An indication of both CMV infection and matching HLA type came from public TCR beta signatures.

The CDR3 covers 14 residues. V lost 2 bases and J 0 bases, leaving 8 bases between the germline ends. Germline V CDR1 and CDR2: SGDLS, YYNGEE. Study-level findings and limits: HLA-C-restricted, CMV-specific TCR beta clonotypes were dominant ex vivo. Totalled public TCR beta family frequency picked out people who carried CMV plus the relevant HLA.

One entry per CDR3 protein results from TCRdb running MiXCR on the reads. The sample has fewer than 200,000 distinct CDR3 sequences, roughly 22% seen once; the top ten hold roughly 25%. This clonotype was found a few times. Antigen: not known. This chain connects TRBV9 to TRBJ1-2; tentatively, D is TRBD1 (5 bases). The sequencing here drew on CD8+ T cells from cultured PBMCs, taken from culture after CMV antigen stimulation. The source of this sequence is a human donor in good health (CMV status not recorded). Some clones in this sample may be carry-over from other donors' samples. The CDR3 region has the DNA TGTGCCAGCAGCGTGGGACGGCCTAACTATGGCTACACCTTC. Residues: CASSVGRPNYGYTF.